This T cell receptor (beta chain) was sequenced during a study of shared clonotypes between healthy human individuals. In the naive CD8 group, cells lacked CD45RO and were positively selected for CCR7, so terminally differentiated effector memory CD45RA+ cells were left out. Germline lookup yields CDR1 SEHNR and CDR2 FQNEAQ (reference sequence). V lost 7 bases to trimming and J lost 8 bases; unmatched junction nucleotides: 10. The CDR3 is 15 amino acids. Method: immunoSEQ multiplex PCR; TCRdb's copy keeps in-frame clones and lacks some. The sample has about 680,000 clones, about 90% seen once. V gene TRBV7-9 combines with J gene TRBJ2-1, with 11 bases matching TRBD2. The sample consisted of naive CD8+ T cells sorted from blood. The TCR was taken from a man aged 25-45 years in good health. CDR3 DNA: TGTGCCAGCACCGATAGTACTAGCGGGAGTTATGAGCAGTTCTTC. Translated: CASTDSTSGSYEQFF.